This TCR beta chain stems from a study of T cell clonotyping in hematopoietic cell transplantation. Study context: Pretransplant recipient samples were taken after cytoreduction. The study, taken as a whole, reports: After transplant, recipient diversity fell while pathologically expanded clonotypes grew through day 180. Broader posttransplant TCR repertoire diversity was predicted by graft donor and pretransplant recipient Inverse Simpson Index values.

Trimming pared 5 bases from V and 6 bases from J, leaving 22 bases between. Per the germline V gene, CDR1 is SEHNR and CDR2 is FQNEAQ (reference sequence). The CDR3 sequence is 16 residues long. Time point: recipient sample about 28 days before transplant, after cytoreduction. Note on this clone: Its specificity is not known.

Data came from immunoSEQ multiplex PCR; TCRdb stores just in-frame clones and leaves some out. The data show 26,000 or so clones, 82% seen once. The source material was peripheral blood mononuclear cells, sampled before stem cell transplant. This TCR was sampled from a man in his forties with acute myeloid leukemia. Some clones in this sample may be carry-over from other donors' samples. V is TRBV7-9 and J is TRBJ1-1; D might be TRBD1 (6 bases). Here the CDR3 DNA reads TGTGCCAGCAGCCTCCTAGGTGCAGGGGCAGGCGCTGAAGCTTTCTTT. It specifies CASSLLGAGAGAEAFF.